These T cell receptor beta chains were read from a single sample in a study of long-term antiretroviral therapy in people with HIV. TCRdb's table, derived via immunoSEQ multiplex PCR, lists solely in-frame clones and lacks some. The sample has just under 30,000 clones; roughly nine tenths are singletons. The sequences come from unsorted PBMCs, collected 5 years before starting antiretroviral therapy. All receptors come from a man aged 50-60 years with HIV. CDR3s include the opening cysteine and the closing phenylalanine or tryptophan. A D gene is named only where the DNA matches it firmly. Part of the rows lack a size; the others show once, few, many or a class for expanded clones.

clone size	D gene	V gene	J gene	CDR3 DNA	CDR3 protein
NA	NA	TRBV7-8	TRBJ1-1	TGTGCCAGCAGCTTAAATCGGGGGGCAAGTGAAGCTTTCTTT	CASSLNRGASEAFF
NA	NA	TRBV7-3	TRBJ2-2	TGTGCCAGCAGCTTTTTTCAAGCCGGGGAGCTGTTTTTT	CASSFFQAGELFF
NA	TRBD1	TRBV6-1	TRBJ1-2	TGTGCCAGCAGTGAGCCGGGGACAGGGGTACGTGACTATGGCTACACCTTC	CASSEPGTGVRDYGYTF
NA	NA	TRBV7-9	TRBJ2-3	TGTGCCAGCAGCCCGGTGGTCCCAGATACGCAGTATTTT	CASSPVVPDTQYF
NA	NA	TRBV6-1	TRBJ1-5	TGTGCCAGCAGTGAAGGGTCAGGCTATAGCAATCAGCCCCAGCATTTT	CASSEGSGYSNQPQHF
NA	NA	TRBV5-1	TRBJ2-7	TGCGCCAGCAGCCCCGACATTAGCCGGCTGAAGTACTTC	CASSPDISRLKYF
once	TRBD1	TRBV11-2	TRBJ1-1	TGTGCCAGCAGCGAAGAGATTACAGGGGGCTTTGAAGCTTTCTTT	CASSEEITGGFEAFF
NA	NA	TRBV4-3	TRBJ2-7	TGCGCCAGCAGCCAAGGGGCCTCGCCCTCCTACGAGCAGTACTTC	CASSQGASPSYEQYF
few	NA	TRBV5-5	TRBJ1-5	TGTGCCAGCAGCTTGGAGTCAGGGAGTCAGCCCCAGCATTTT	CASSLESGSQPQHF
NA	TRBD2	TRBV5-1	TRBJ2-3	TGCGCCAGCAGTTTCCTAGCGGGCACCACAGATACGCAGTATTTT	CASSFLAGTTDTQYF
NA	NA	TRBV5-4	TRBJ2-3	TGTGCCAGCAGCTTTCAGCGGACTACAGATACGCAGTATTTT	CASSFQRTTDTQYF
NA	NA	TRBV7-9	TRBJ2-6	TGTGCCAGCAGCTTGATGTTGGGGGCTGCTGGGGCCAACGTCCTGACTTTC	CASSLMLGAAGANVLTF
NA	NA	TRBV6-6	TRBJ1-5	TGTGCCAGCAACGGTATGGGAGCGAGTCAGCCCCAGCATTTT	CASNGMGASQPQHF
few	TRBD1	TRBV4-1	TRBJ2-7	TGCGCCAGCAGCCAAGATCGACGCACAGGGGGGCAGTACTTC	CASSQDRRTGGQYF
NA	NA	TRBV6-1	TRBJ2-7	TGTGCCAGCAGTGAACGGTTTAGGACTTCCTACGAGCAGTACTTC	CASSERFRTSYEQYF
NA	NA	TRBV14	TRBJ2-1	TGTGCCAGCAGCCAAGGTAGAACAAGGCAGTTCTTC	CASSQGRTRQFF
NA	TRBD1	TRBV4-3	TRBJ2-1	TGCGCCAGCAGCCCCGGGACAGGGGATTACAATGAGCAGTTCTTC	CASSPGTGDYNEQFF
few	NA	TRBV7-2	TRBJ1-4	TGTGCCAGCAGCCCCCATGAGGGACGGGAAAAACTGTTTTTT	CASSPHEGREKLFF
NA	NA	TRBV5-1	TRBJ2-2	TGCGCCAGCAGCTTGGGCAGCTACACCGGGGAGCTGTTTTTT	CASSLGSYTGELFF
NA	NA	TRBV7-2	TRBJ1-1	TGTGCCAGCAGCTTAGGAGGCTTGAAGAACACTGAAGCTTTCTTT	CASSLGGLKNTEAFF
NA	NA	TRBV27	TRBJ1-5	TGTGCCAGCAGTTTATTATGGGGGGCCCCGAATCAGCCCCAGCATTTT	CASSLLWGAPNQPQHF
NA	NA	TRBV9	TRBJ2-7	TGTGCCAGCAGCGTAAGCCTGGTCACGGGCGAGCAGTACTTC	CASSVSLVTGEQYF